These T cell receptor beta chains were read from a single sample in a study of blood T cell repertoires in COVID-19. Assay: immunoSEQ multiplex PCR; the TCRdb copy retains only in-frame clones and omits some. The sample includes 300,000 to 350,000 clones, 87% of them seen just once. Sequencing was performed on peripheral blood. Receptors originate from a young man with COVID-19, enrolled during active disease. CDR3s include the opening cysteine and the closing phenylalanine or tryptophan. A D gene is named only where the DNA matches it firmly. Only part of the rows carry a size: once, few, many, or a class if the clone is expanded.

D gene | J gene | V gene | clone size | CDR3 protein | CDR3 DNA
. | TRBJ2-7 | TRBV5-1 | . | CASSLVPGQGHSYEQYF | TGCGCCAGCAGCTTGGTGCCCGGGCAGGGACACTCCTACGAGCAGTACTTC
TRBD2 | TRBJ2-1 | TRBV18 | once | CASSPTSGAYNEQFF | TGTGCCAGCTCACCGACTAGCGGGGCCTACAATGAGCAGTTCTTC
. | TRBJ1-4 | TRBV2 | . | CAMSGATNEKLFF | TGTGCCATGTCGGGAGCAACTAATGAAAAACTGTTTTTT
TRBD1 | TRBJ1-2 | TRBV5-1 | once | CASSSPGQGYYGYTF | TGCGCCAGCAGCTCTCCGGGACAGGGTTACTATGGCTACACCTTC
TRBD1 | TRBJ1-2 | TRBV7-8 | . | CASSYGPDQGDYGYTF | TGTGCCAGCAGCTATGGGCCCGACCAGGGGGACTATGGCTACACCTTC
TRBD1 | TRBJ1-5 | TRBV28 | . | CASTGLLLSGQYNQPQHF | TGTGCCAGCACCGGACTTCTACTGTCGGGACAGTACAATCAGCCCCAGCATTTT
. | TRBJ2-3 | TRBV11-1 | . | CASSQVGTFTDTQYF | TGTGCCAGCAGCCAAGTCGGGACATTCACAGATACGCAGTATTTT
TRBD1 | TRBJ2-7 | TRBV6-5 | . | CASRTGLVNYEQYF | TGTGCCAGCAGGACAGGGTTGGTCAACTACGAGCAGTACTTC
. | TRBJ2-5 | TRBV5-1 | few | CASSPSGVETQYF | TGCGCCAGCAGCCCGTCAGGGGTCGAAACCCAGTACTTC
. | TRBJ2-1 | TRBV5-3 | . | CARSLARVGDNEQFF | TGTGCCAGAAGCTTGGCCAGGGTAGGGGACAATGAGCAGTTCTTC
. | TRBJ1-2 | TRBV9 | once | CASSVGVDGGYTF | TGTGCCAGCAGCGTGGGAGTGGATGGTGGCTACACCTTC
TRBD2 | TRBJ2-1 | TRBV7-3 | . | CASSPSGGEYNEQFF | TGTGCCAGCAGCCCTAGCGGGGGTGAATACAATGAGCAGTTCTTC
TRBD1 | TRBJ1-1 | TRBV11-1 | . | CASSPGGANTEAFF | TGTGCCAGCAGCCCAGGGGGCGCGAACACTGAAGCTTTCTTT
. | TRBJ1-1 | TRBV7-6 | . | CASSPIGGGAFSTEAFF | TGTGCCAGCAGCCCGATAGGGGGGGGAGCCTTTAGCACTGAAGCTTTCTTT
. | TRBJ2-3 | TRBV19 | . | CASSIDTSGYTDTQYF | TGTGCCAGTAGTATAGATACCAGCGGATACACAGATACGCAGTATTTT
. | TRBJ1-1 | TRBV5-5 | . | CASSLVGASALLEAFF | TGTGCCAGCAGCTTGGTGGGGGCCAGTGCCCTCCTCGAAGCTTTCTTT
TRBD2 | TRBJ2-3 | TRBV5-4 | . | CASSSTSGTLTDTQYF | TGTGCCAGCAGCTCGACTAGCGGGACCCTCACAGATACGCAGTATTTT
TRBD1 | TRBJ2-7 | TRBV27 | . | CASTSSGGFEQYF | TGTGCCAGCACCTCCTCAGGGGGATTCGAGCAGTACTTC
TRBD1 | TRBJ1-2 | TRBV3-1/TRBV3-2 | . | CASSPPTGAGGYTF | TGTGCCAGCAGCCCCCCGACAGGGGCGGGAGGCTACACCTTC
TRBD2 | TRBJ2-1 | TRBV7-2 | . | CASSSGGYNEQFF | TGTGCCAGCAGCTCGGGGGGGTACAATGAGCAGTTCTTC
TRBD1 | TRBJ1-4 | TRBV28 | . | CASTRTGTANEKLFF | TGTGCCAGCACGAGAACCGGGACAGCTAATGAAAAACTGTTTTTT
TRBD1 | TRBJ1-5 | TRBV5-6 | . | CASSLTGTGGNQPQHF | TGTGCCAGCAGCTTGACCGGGACAGGGGGCAATCAGCCCCAGCATTTT
. | TRBJ2-1 | TRBV3-1/TRBV3-2 | . | CASSHQRGEGDNEQFF | TGTGCCAGCAGCCATCAGAGGGGCGAGGGGGACAATGAGCAGTTCTTC
TRBD1 | TRBJ1-1 | TRBV7-8 | . | CASSFPRTGTTEAFF | TGTGCCAGCAGCTTCCCTCGGACAGGAACCACTGAAGCTTTCTTT
. | TRBJ1-1 | TRBV12-5 | . | CASGLVAGWNTEAFF | TGTGCTAGTGGTTTGGTCGCGGGATGGAACACTGAAGCTTTCTTT
TRBD1 | TRBJ1-3 | TRBV9 | . | CASSALQGSGNTIYF | TGTGCCAGCAGCGCCCTACAGGGGTCTGGAAACACCATATATTTT
TRBD1 | TRBJ1-2 | TRBV19 | . | CASSTGQYGYTF | TGTGCCAGTAGTACGGGACAGTATGGCTACACCTTC
TRBD1 | TRBJ1-1 | TRBV19 | once | CASSPQGGTGKFRTEAFF | TGTGCCAGTAGTCCACAGGGGGGGACAGGGAAATTTCGAACTGAAGCTTTCTTT
. | TRBJ2-7 | TRBV5-1 | . | CASSPTTVGGTYEQYF | TGCGCCAGCAGCCCAACAACAGTGGGGGGAACCTACGAGCAGTACTTC
. | TRBJ2-7 | TRBV28 | . | CASSFRNYEQYF | TGTGCCAGCAGTTTTAGAAACTACGAGCAGTACTTC
TRBD1 | TRBJ1-2 | TRBV4-3 | . | CASSQEGGGYGYTF | TGCGCCAGCAGCCAAGAAGGGGGCGGCTATGGCTACACCTTC
TRBD2 | TRBJ2-1 | TRBV7-2 | . | CASSFRGGIEQFF | TGTGCCAGCAGCTTTCGGGGGGGGATTGAGCAGTTCTTC
TRBD1 | TRBJ1-5 | TRBV9 | . | CASSGGTGNQPQHF | TGTGCCAGCAGCGGTGGGACAGGCAATCAGCCCCAGCATTTT
TRBD1 | TRBJ1-1 | TRBV2 | . | CASSAQGATEAFF | TGTGCCAGCAGTGCACAGGGGGCCACGGAAGCTTTCTTT
. | TRBJ1-1 | TRBV7-8 | . | CASSFWIGENTEAFF | TGTGCCAGCAGCTTTTGGATAGGGGAGAACACTGAAGCTTTCTTT
TRBD1 | TRBJ1-2 | TRBV23-1 | . | CASSPRQGYNYGYTF | TGCGCCAGCAGTCCCAGACAGGGGTATAACTATGGCTACACCTTC
. | TRBJ2-1 | TRBV6-2/TRBV6-3 | . | CASSHGGMDNEQFF | TGTGCCAGCAGCCACGGGGGTATGGACAATGAGCAGTTCTTC
TRBD1 | TRBJ2-7 | TRBV10-3 | . | CAITKDRGQGNEQYF | TGTGCCATCACCAAGGACAGGGGGCAAGGAAACGAGCAGTACTTC
. | TRBJ2-1 | TRBV29-1 | . | CSAHNRDEQFF | TGCAGCGCCCACAACAGGGACGAGCAGTTCTTC
TRBD1 | TRBJ1-4 | TRBV18 | . | CASSPGQGEKLFF | TGTGCCAGCTCACCGGGACAGGGGGAAAAACTGTTTTTT
TRBD2 | TRBJ2-1 | TRBV24-1 | . | CATSVAGRDEQFF | TGTGCCACCAGTGTGGCAGGGAGGGATGAGCAGTTCTTC
. | TRBJ1-3 | TRBV30 | . | CAWDANQGNTIYF | TGTGCCTGGGATGCCAACCAGGGAAACACCATATATTTT
. | TRBJ2-7 | TRBV10-3 | . | CAISGQESYEQYF | TGTGCCATCAGTGGGCAGGAAAGCTACGAGCAGTACTTC
. | TRBJ2-7 | TRBV7-2 | . | CASMHGGARSYEQYF | TGTGCCAGCATGCACGGCGGGGCCCGCTCCTACGAGCAGTACTTC
TRBD1 | TRBJ1-4 | TRBV6-1 | . | CASSDFPGTGSATNEKLFF | TGTGCCAGCAGTGATTTTCCCGGGACAGGGAGTGCAACTAATGAAAAACTGTTTTTT
. | TRBJ1-6 | TRBV2 | . | CASSVRQGYSNSPLHF | TGTGCCAGCAGTGTCCGGCAGGGGTATTCAAATTCACCCCTCCACTTT
TRBD1 | TRBJ2-1 | TRBV4-2 | once | CASSQPGQDTNEQFF | TGTGCCAGCAGCCAACCGGGACAGGATACCAATGAGCAGTTCTTC
TRBD2 | TRBJ2-1 | TRBV19 | . | CASSISGLAGVVFF | TGTGCCAGTAGTATAAGCGGACTAGCGGGGGTAGTGTTCTTC
TRBD2 | TRBJ2-3 | TRBV7-2 | . | CASSLTSGSTDTQYF | TGTGCCAGCAGCTTAACTAGCGGGAGCACAGATACGCAGTATTTT
TRBD2 | TRBJ2-3 | TRBV24-1 | . | CATSANSGTSWDTQYF | TGTGCCACCAGTGCCAACTCCGGGACTAGCTGGGATACGCAGTATTTT
. | TRBJ2-3 | TRBV7-2 | . | CASILRRGGDTQYF | TGTGCCAGCATCCTAAGGAGGGGGGGGGATACGCAGTATTTT
TRBD2 | TRBJ2-1 | TRBV6-5 | . | CASTNRGRHYNEQFF | TGTGCCAGCACCAACCGCGGGAGGCATTACAATGAGCAGTTCTTC
. | TRBJ2-1 | TRBV7-2 | . | CASSLGLANGEQFF | TGTGCCAGCAGCTTAGGGCTAGCGAACGGTGAGCAGTTCTTC
. | TRBJ2-2 | TRBV1 | once | CTSSHERSGTGDRELFF | TGCACCAGCAGCCACGAAAGATCCGGGACAGGAGACAGGGAGCTGTTTTTT
. | TRBJ1-5 | TRBV10-3 | . | CAISDTGDLSNQPQHF | TGTGCCATCAGTGATACGGGGGATCTTAGCAATCAGCCCCAGCATTTT
TRBD1 | TRBJ1-2 | TRBV5-1 | . | CASSETGSGYGYTF | TGCGCCAGCAGCGAGACAGGGTCCGGCTATGGCTACACCTTC
TRBD1 | TRBJ1-5 | TRBV28 | . | CASSLETGGEQPQHF | TGTGCCAGCAGTTTAGAGACAGGGGGAGAACAGCCCCAGCATTTT
. | TRBJ1-4 | TRBV18 | . | CASSPTGGNEKLFF | TGTGCCAGCTCACCGACAGGAGGAAATGAAAAACTGTTTTTT
TRBD1 | TRBJ1-2 | TRBV4-3 | once | CASSQDLGDRVNGYTF | TGCGCCAGCAGCCAAGATCTTGGGGACAGGGTAAATGGCTACACCTTC
TRBD1 | TRBJ2-2 | TRBV27 | . | CASSPVPGQGLGTGELFF | TGTGCCAGCAGTCCTGTCCCGGGACAGGGTCTCGGCACCGGGGAGCTGTTTTTT